This T cell receptor beta chain was documented in a study of blood T cells in healthy people across ages. This clonotype appeared a few times. Healthy Caucasian individuals from Russia aged about 6 to 95 were enrolled as donors. CDR3 length: 14 amino acids. Trimming left V 7 bases short and J 0 bases short, with 12 bases between. Germline-derived CDR1 and CDR2 are SQVTM and ANQGSEA. A second PCR, run for about 7 to 11 cycles, used a sample-barcoded 5' primer plus a J-beta primer mix. MiXCR, run by TCRdb on the 5' RACE reads, gives a single entry per CDR3 protein. The data show 1,500,000 or so distinct CDR3 sequences, approximately 43% seen once.

The receptor comes from a young woman in good health. The rearrangement uses TRBV29-1 and TRBJ2-2, with D possibly TRBD2 on 5 matching bases. The sample consisted of blood. The CDR3 loop is CSAEGQTNTGELFF. CDR3 DNA: TGCAGCGCCGAGGGCCAAACGAACACCGGGGAGCTGTTTTTT.